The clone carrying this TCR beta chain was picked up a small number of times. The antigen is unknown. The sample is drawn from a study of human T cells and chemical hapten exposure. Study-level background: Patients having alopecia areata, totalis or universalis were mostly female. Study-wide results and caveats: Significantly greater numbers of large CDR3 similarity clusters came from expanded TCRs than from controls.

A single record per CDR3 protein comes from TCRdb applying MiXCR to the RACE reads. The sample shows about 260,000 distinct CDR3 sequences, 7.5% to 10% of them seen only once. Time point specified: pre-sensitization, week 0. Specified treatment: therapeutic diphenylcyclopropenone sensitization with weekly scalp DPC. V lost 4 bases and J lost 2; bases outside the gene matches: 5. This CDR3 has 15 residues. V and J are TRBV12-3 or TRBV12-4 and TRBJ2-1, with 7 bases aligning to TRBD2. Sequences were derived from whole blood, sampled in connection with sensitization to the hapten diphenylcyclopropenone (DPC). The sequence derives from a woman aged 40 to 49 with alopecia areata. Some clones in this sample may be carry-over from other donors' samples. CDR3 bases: TGTGCCAGCAGTTGGGGAGGGGAACCCTACAATGAGCAGTTCTTC. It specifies CASSWGGEPYNEQFF.